The next 25 T cell receptor beta chains were all read from a single sample in a study of blood T cell repertoires in COVID-19. Libraries were prepared by immunoSEQ multiplex PCR; TCRdb keeps only in-frame clonotypes and omits some of them. The sample lists about 400,000 clones, over 75% occurring once. Material: PBMCs or T cells enriched from blood (not recorded which). The receptor set was obtained from a woman in her thirties or forties with acute COVID-19.

The V and J genes are TRBV7-8 and TRBJ2-3, with 8 positions matching TRBD2. The V gene's germline CDR1 is SGHVS and CDR2 FQNEAQ. The CDR3 covers 17 residues. With V trimmed by 5 bases and J by 0 bases, 10 bases remained unmatched. CDR3 region: CASSPLAGGRSTDTQYF. The CDR3 nucleotides read TGTGCCAGCAGCCCCCTTGCGGGGGGACGAAGCACAGATACGCAGTATTTT.

The rearrangement uses TRBV11-3 and TRBJ2-7, with 7 bases matching TRBD2. The CDR3 consists of 13 residues. Germline trimming cut 3 bases from V and 1 base from J; bases unmatched to any gene: 0. CDR1 and CDR2 (germline): SGHNT, YENEEA. The CDR3: CASSFGGSYEQYF. The CDR3 DNA reads TGTGCCAGCAGCTTCGGGGGGTCCTACGAGCAGTACTTC.

The genes are TRBV12-3 or TRBV12-4 and TRBJ2-3, with no clear D. The CDR3 is 13 amino acids. The V end lost 6 bases, the J end lost 4 bases, and 11 bases lay between the germline ends. The CDR3 loop reads CASSLGGADTQYF. CDR3 sequence (DNA): TGTGCCAGCAGCCTAGGCGGCGCAGATACGCAGTATTTT.

The chain uses TRBV7-9 and TRBJ1-2; D call uncertain. Germline V gene data show CDR1 as SEHNR and CDR2 as FQNEAQ (reference sequence). The length of the CDR3 is 14 residues. V lost 5 bases and J lost 1, with 11 bases in between. This CDR3 reads CASSPPSSNYGYTF. In DNA form, the CDR3 reads TGTGCCAGCAGCCCCCCCTCGAGTAACTATGGCTACACCTTC.

V and J are TRBV2 and TRBJ2-5, with 7 bases fitting TRBD2. Germline assignment: CDR1 SNHLY and CDR2 FYNNEI. V gave up 4 bases and J gave up 0 bases; unmatched junction bases: 5. This CDR3 contains 15 residues. CDR3 in amino acids: CASSGSSGYQETQYF. The CDR3 nucleotides read TGTGCCAGCAGTGGGTCTAGCGGATACCAAGAGACCCAGTACTTC.

V gene TRBV2 combines with J gene TRBJ1-1; no clear D. Trimming removed 4 bases at V and 4 bases at J, with 10 bases between. From germline, CDR1 is SNHLY and CDR2 FYNNEI. This CDR3 is 13 amino acids long. CDR3 in amino acids: CASSVNAGTEAFF. The CDR3 nucleotides read TGTGCCAGCAGTGTAAACGCAGGCACTGAAGCTTTCTTT.

The V and J genes are TRBV13 and TRBJ2-3, with 8 positions matching TRBD2. Germline trimming cut 5 bases from V and 3 bases from J; bases unmatched to any gene: 7. The CDR3 contains 15 residues. CDR1 is PRHDT, CDR2 FYEKMQ, per germline (reference sequence). The DNA of the CDR3 is TGTGCCAGCAGCCTCGGGACTAGTCGAACAGATACGCAGTATTTT. This sequence encodes CASSLGTSRTDTQYF.

J is TRBJ1-3 and V is TRBV9, with 8 bases lining up with TRBD1. Germline loops: CDR1 SGDLS, CDR2 YYNGEE. V lost 1 base, J lost 3 bases, and 15 bases stayed unmatched. This CDR3 contains 19 residues. CDR3 loop: CASSVPTYPQGADGNTIYF. In nucleotides, the CDR3 is TGTGCCAGCAGCGTACCCACATATCCCCAGGGGGCGGATGGAAACACCATATATTTT.

The gene calls are TRBV5-6 and TRBJ1-6, with D possibly being TRBD1 (5 bases). The CDR3 has 16 amino acids. Trimming left V 0 bases short and J 6 bases short, with 13 bases between. The germline gives CDR1 SGHDT, CDR2 YYEEEE. CDR3 DNA: TGTGCCAGCAGCTTGGAGGGGCCCTGGAGTAATTCACCCCTCCACTTT. Translated, it gives CASSLEGPWSNSPLHF.

The chain couples TRBV10-3 to TRBJ1-2, with 10 bases aligning to TRBD1. In germline, CDR1 is ENHRY, CDR2 SYGVKD. V gave up 2 bases and J gave up 6 bases; unmatched junction bases: 9. The CDR3 is 16 amino acids. DNA of the CDR3: TGTGCCATCAGTGAGAGACAGGGGGCCTCCCAGGATGGCTACACCTTC. Protein sequence: CAISERQGASQDGYTF.

The J gene is TRBJ2-1, the V gene TRBV10-1; 9 bases match TRBD2. CDR3 size: 13 residues. The ends lost 2 bases at V and 7 bases at J; junction bases unmatched: 0. Germline V CDR1 and CDR2: WNHNN, SYGVQD (reference sequence). The CDR3 sequence: CASSEGLANEQFF. DNA for the CDR3: TGCGCCAGCAGTGAGGGACTAGCGAATGAGCAGTTCTTC.

This clone was found once. V gene TRBV9 combines with J gene TRBJ2-5, with a weak D call TRBD2 (5 bases). The CDR3 spans 13 residues. Germline loops: CDR1 SGDLS, CDR2 YYNGEE. Trimming cost V 0 bases and J 5 bases, with 8 bases left between them. The CDR3 is CASSVGPGETQYF. The CDR3 coding sequence is TGTGCCAGCAGCGTAGGACCGGGGGAGACCCAGTACTTC.

The chain uses TRBV7-8 and TRBJ2-2, with D maybe TRBD2 (5 bases). Between the trimmed V and J ends, which lost 2 bases and 6 bases, there was a span of 7 bases. Per germline, CDR1 SGHVS and CDR2 FQNEAQ. This CDR3 has 13 residues. CDR3 loop: CASSLTGAGELFF. Written as DNA, the CDR3 is TGTGCCAGCAGCTTAACCGGGGCCGGGGAGCTGTTTTTT.

The CDR3 is CASSFGGNRNEKLFF. The DNA for the CDR3 is TGTGCCAGCAGCTTTGGAGGAAATAGGAATGAAAAACTGTTTTTT. J is TRBJ1-4 and V is TRBV13; D gene unclear. V was clipped by 3 bases and J by 5 bases, with 13 bases between them. In germline, CDR1 is PRHDT, CDR2 FYEKMQ (reference sequence). This CDR3 region has 15 residues.

The rearrangement uses TRBV2 and TRBJ2-1; 9 positions match TRBD1. The V gene end was trimmed by 2 bases and the J gene end by 8 bases; junction bases not matched to a gene: 4. The germline CDR1 and CDR2 sequences are SNHLY and FYNNEI. This CDR3 region has 14 residues. CDR3: CASSERTGDHEQFF. The CDR3 coding sequence is TGTGCCAGCAGTGAAAGGACAGGGGATCATGAGCAGTTCTTC.

This clone was recorded a few times. At the DNA level, this CDR3 is encoded by other sequences in the same sample as well. The chain has TRBV5-1 and TRBJ1-2; perhaps TRBD1 as D (5 bases). Between the trimmed V and J ends, which lost 0 bases and 6 bases, there was a span of 6 bases. The CDR3 length is 12 residues. Looked up from germline, CDR1 is SGHRS and CDR2 is YFSETQ. Written as DNA, the CDR3 is TGCGCCAGCAGCTTGGCGGGGGATGGCTACACCTTC. Amino acids: CASSLAGDGYTF.

The chain uses TRBV5-1 and TRBJ2-1; 9 nucleotides align to TRBD1. V lost 0 bases, J lost 5 bases, and 3 bases stayed unmatched. The CDR3 is made up of 15 amino acids. The germline gives CDR1 SGHRS, CDR2 YFSETQ. Written as DNA, the CDR3 is TGCGCCAGCAGCTTGGATGGACAGGGGAACAATGAGCAGTTCTTC. This sequence encodes CASSLDGQGNNEQFF.

V gene TRBV10-3 combines with J gene TRBJ1-2, with 7 bases identical to TRBD1. The V and J ends lost 0 bases and 1 base, in that order; junction bases with no gene match: 5. The CDR3 runs to 16 residues. Germline CDR1 and CDR2: ENHRY and SYGVKD. In DNA form, the CDR3 reads TGTGCCATCAGTGAGTCTGTTACAGGGGTTAACTATGGCTACACCTTC. Translation gives CAISESVTGVNYGYTF.

This chain connects TRBV5-1 to TRBJ2-7, with 9 positions matching TRBD2. This CDR3 has 17 amino acids. V was pared by 1 base and J by 6 bases, with 14 bases of the junction left unmatched. Looked up from germline, CDR1 is SGHRS and CDR2 is YFSETQ. Written as DNA, the CDR3 is TGCGCCAGCAGCTTGAAGTTGTTGTCTAGCGGGGTAAGCGAGCAGTACTTC. Amino acids: CASSLKLLSSGVSEQYF.

This clone appeared a single time. The chain joins TRBV27 to TRBJ2-1; weak D call: TRBD2 (7 bases). V dropped 6 bases and J dropped 3 bases, with 15 bases sitting between them. In germline, CDR1 is MNHEY, CDR2 SMNVEV (reference sequence). The CDR3 spans 15 residues. For the CDR3, the DNA is TGTGCCAGCAGGACCGCCGGGGGGCTCTACAATGAGCAGTTCTTC. Its protein is CASRTAGGLYNEQFF.

The rearrangement joins TRBV24-1 to TRBJ2-5; perhaps TRBD2 as D (6 bases). The CDR3 spans 17 residues. Germline CDR1 reads KGHDR; CDR2 reads SFDVKD. V dropped 0 bases and J dropped 2 bases, with 15 bases sitting between them. CDR3 nucleotide sequence: TGTGCCACCAGTGATTTGCAAATCGGGGGTCGGCAAGAGACCCAGTACTTC. Its protein is CATSDLQIGGRQETQYF.

The chain couples TRBV5-8 to TRBJ2-5; maybe TRBD1 (6 bases). This CDR3 spans 15 amino acids. V lost 0 bases and J 5 bases, leaving 14 bases between the germline ends. Germline CDR1 is SGHTS and CDR2 is YDEGEE. For the CDR3, the DNA is TGTGCCAGCAGCTTGGGTGTGGGGGCCTCGGAGACCCAGTACTTC. It specifies CASSLGVGASETQYF.

This sequence joins TRBV5-1 and TRBJ1-2; 7 nucleotides line up with TRBD1. This CDR3 has 14 residues. Germline CDR1 reads SGHRS; CDR2 reads YFSETQ. The J segment lost 8 bases and the V segment lost 4 bases, leaving 11 bases of the junction unmatched. In nucleotides, the CDR3 is TGCGCCAGCAGCCCAGGGGGGTCGGATAAGGGCTACACCTTC. This sequence encodes CASSPGGSDKGYTF.

V and J are TRBV27 and TRBJ2-7, with D maybe TRBD2 (6 bases). CDR1 is MNHEY and CDR2 is SMNVEV in the germline V gene (reference sequence). The V gene lost 4 bases and the J gene lost 0 bases, with 10 bases spanning the gap. The CDR3 length is 14 residues. CDR3: CASSSGLLSYEQYF. The CDR3 region has the DNA TGTGCCAGCAGTTCGGGACTGCTCTCCTACGAGCAGTACTTC.

The chain couples TRBV19 to TRBJ2-1, with TRBD1 matching 9 bases. In germline, CDR1 is LNHDA, CDR2 SQIVND (reference sequence). The CDR3 runs to 15 residues. J was trimmed by 7 bases and V by 1 base; bases with no gene match: 5. CDR3 sequence reads: CASSIGRTGANEQFF. The CDR3 bases are TGTGCCAGTAGTATAGGCAGGACAGGGGCAAATGAGCAGTTCTTC.